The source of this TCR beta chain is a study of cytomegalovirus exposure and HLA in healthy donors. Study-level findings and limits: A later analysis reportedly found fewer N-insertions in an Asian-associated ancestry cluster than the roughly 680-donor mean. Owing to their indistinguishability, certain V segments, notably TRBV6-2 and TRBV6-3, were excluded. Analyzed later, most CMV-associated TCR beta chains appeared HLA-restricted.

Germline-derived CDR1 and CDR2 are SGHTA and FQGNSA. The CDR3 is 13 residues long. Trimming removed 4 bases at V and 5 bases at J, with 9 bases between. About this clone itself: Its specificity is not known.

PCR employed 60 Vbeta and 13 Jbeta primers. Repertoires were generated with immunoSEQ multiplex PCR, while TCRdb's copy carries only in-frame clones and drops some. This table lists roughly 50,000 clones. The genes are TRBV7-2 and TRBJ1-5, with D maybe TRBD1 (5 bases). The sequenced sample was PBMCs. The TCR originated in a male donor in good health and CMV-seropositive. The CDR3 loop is CASSWGLYQPQHF. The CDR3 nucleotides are TGTGCCAGCAGCTGGGGACTTTATCAGCCCCAGCATTTT.